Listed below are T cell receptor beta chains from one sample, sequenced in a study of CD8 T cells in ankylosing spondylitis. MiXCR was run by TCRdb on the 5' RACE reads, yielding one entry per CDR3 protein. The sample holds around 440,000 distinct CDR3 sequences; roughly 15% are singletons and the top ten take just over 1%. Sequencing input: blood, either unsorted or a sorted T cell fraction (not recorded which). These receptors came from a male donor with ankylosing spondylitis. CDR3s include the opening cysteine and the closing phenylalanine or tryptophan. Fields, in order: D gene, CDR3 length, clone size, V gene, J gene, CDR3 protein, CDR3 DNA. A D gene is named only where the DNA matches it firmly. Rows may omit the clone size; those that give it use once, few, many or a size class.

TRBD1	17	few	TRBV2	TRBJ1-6	CASRERDRNSYNSPLHF	TGTGCCAGCAGAGAAAGGGACAGAAACTCCTATAATTCACCCCTCCACTTT
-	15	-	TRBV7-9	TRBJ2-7	CASSPASTASYEQYF	TGTGCCAGCAGCCCCGCCTCGACAGCCTCCTACGAGCAGTACTTC
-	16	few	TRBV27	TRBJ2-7	CASSSWVAASSYEQYF	TGTGCCAGCAGTTCCTGGGTAGCCGCCAGCTCCTACGAGCAGTACTTC
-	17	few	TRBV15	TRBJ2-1	CATSRAHGARSYNEQFF	TGTGCCACCAGCAGAGCCCACGGGGCCCGATCCTACAATGAGCAGTTCTTC
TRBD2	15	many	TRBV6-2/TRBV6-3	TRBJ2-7	CASSHTSGSSYEQYF	TGTGCCAGCAGCCATACTAGCGGGAGCTCCTACGAGCAGTACTTC
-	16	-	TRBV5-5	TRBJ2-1	CASSLDLGPPGNEQFF	TGTGCCAGCAGCTTGGATCTGGGACCCCCGGGGAATGAGCAGTTCTTC
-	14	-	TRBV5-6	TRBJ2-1	CASRPRGSIYEQFF	TGTGCCAGCAGGCCTAGGGGGAGTATCTATGAGCAGTTCTTC
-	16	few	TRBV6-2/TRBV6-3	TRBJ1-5	CASSYLGRVSNQPQHF	TGTGCCAGCAGTTATTTGGGGAGGGTTAGCAATCAGCCCCAGCATTTT
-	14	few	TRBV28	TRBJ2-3	CASSARPLPVTQYF	TGTGCCAGCAGTGCAAGACCACTCCCGGTTACGCAGTATTTT
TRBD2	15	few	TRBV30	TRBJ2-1	CAWSVRLATNNEQFF	TGTGCCTGGAGTGTACGACTAGCGACGAACAATGAGCAGTTCTTC
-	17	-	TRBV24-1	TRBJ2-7	CATSDLDSRQVPYEQYF	TGTGCCACCAGTGATTTGGATTCGAGACAGGTTCCCTACGAGCAGTACTTC
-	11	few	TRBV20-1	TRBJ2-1	CSKGGVDEQFF	TGCAGTAAGGGGGGTGTGGATGAGCAGTTCTTC
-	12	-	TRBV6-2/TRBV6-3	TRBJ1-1	CASSKGHTEAFF	TGTGCCAGCAGTAAAGGGCACACTGAAGCTTTCTTT
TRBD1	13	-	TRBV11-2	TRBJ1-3	CASSPGGLDTIYF	TGTGCCAGCAGCCCAGGGGGCCTGGACACCATATATTTT
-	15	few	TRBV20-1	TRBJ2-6	CSARDMRSGANVLTF	TGCAGTGCTAGAGATATGCGCTCTGGGGCCAACGTCCTGACTTTC
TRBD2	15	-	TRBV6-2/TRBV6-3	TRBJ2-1	CASRGTGLVLNEQFF	TGTGCCAGCAGGGGAACGGGACTAGTTCTCAATGAGCAGTTCTTC
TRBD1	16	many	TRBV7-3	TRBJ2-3	CASSLGTGGSTDTQYF	TGTGCCAGCAGCCTAGGGACAGGGGGCTCGACAGATACGCAGTATTTT
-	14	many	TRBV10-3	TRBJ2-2	CAISGTENTGELFF	TGTGCCATCAGTGGGACAGAGAACACCGGGGAGCTGTTTTTT
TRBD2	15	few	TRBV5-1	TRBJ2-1	CASSLVSGRAGEQFF	TGCGCCAGCAGCTTGGTCAGCGGGAGGGCGGGTGAGCAGTTCTTC
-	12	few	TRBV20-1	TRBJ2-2	CSASTTAGELFF	TGCAGTGCTAGTACGACAGCCGGGGAGCTGTTTTTT
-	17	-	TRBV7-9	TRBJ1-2	CASSILSAGVPNYGYTF	TGTGCCAGCAGCATACTAAGCGCGGGAGTTCCGAACTATGGCTACACCTTC
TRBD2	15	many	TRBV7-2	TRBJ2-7	CASSATSGSGYEQYF	TGTGCCAGCAGCGCTACTAGCGGGAGTGGCTACGAGCAGTACTTC
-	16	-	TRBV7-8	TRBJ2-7	CASSPQGRWLSYEQYF	TGTGCCAGCAGCCCCCAGGGGAGGTGGTTGTCCTACGAGCAGTACTTC
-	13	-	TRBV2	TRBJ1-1	CASSAKEGVFAFF	TGTGCCAGCAGTGCGAAGGAAGGGGTTTTCGCTTTCTTT
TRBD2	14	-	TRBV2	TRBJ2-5	CASVAGELQETQYF	TGTGCCAGCGTAGCGGGGGAGCTACAAGAGACCCAGTACTTC
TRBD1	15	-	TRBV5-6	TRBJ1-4	CASSSPGQGREKLFF	TGTGCCAGCAGCTCTCCGGGACAGGGAAGGGAAAAACTGTTTTTT
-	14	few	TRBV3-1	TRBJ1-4	CASSTGLRGEKLFF	TGTGCCAGCAGCACGGGCCTGAGGGGTGAAAAACTGTTTTTT
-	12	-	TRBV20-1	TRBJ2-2	CSASSDPGELFF	TGCAGTGCTAGTTCGGATCCCGGGGAGCTGTTTTTT
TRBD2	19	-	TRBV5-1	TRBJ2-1	CASSLKGGNIAGPPNEQFF	TGCGCCAGCAGCTTGAAGGGAGGGAATATAGCGGGACCCCCCAATGAGCAGTTCTTC
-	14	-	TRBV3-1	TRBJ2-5	CASSPDGSRETQYF	TGTGCCAGCAGCCCAGATGGCTCTAGGGAGACCCAGTACTTC
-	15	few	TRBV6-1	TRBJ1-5	CASSEALGVGQPQHF	TGTGCCAGCAGTGAAGCGCTGGGGGTTGGTCAGCCCCAGCATTTT
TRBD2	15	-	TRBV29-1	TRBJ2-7	CSVSDSGLSSYEQYF	TGCAGCGTTAGCGATAGCGGGTTAAGCTCCTACGAGCAGTACTTC
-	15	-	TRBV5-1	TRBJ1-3	CASSDTGNPGNTIYF	TGCGCCAGCAGCGATACAGGGAACCCTGGAAACACCATATATTTT
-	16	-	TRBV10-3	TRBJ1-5	CAISEGGVYSNQPQHF	TGTGCCATCAGTGAGGGTGGGGTATATAGCAATCAGCCCCAGCATTTT
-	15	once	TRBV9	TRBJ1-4	CASSVRHTTNEKLFF	TGTGCCAGCAGCGTAAGGCATACAACTAATGAAAAACTGTTTTTT
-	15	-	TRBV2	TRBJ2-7	CASKAIHGSAYEQYF	TGTGCCAGCAAAGCCATCCACGGGAGCGCCTACGAGCAGTACTTC
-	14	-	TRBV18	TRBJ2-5	CASSPGPSRETQYF	TGTGCCAGCTCACCGGGACCTTCCAGAGAGACCCAGTACTTC
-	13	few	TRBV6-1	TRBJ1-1	CASMSNTAAEAFF	TGTGCCAGCATGAGTAACACGGCCGCTGAAGCTTTCTTT
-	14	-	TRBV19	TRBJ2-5	CASSTGKNQGTQYF	TGTGCCAGTAGTACCGGGAAGAACCAAGGGACCCAGTACTTC
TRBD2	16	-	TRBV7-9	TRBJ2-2	CASSLYAGGIKRELFF	TGTGCCAGCAGCTTATATGCGGGAGGAATCAAGAGGGAGCTGTTTTTT